This TCR beta chain is from a study of T cells in Graves' hyperthyroidism and ophthalmopathy. General study points: The model's output predicted ophthalmopathy at a median of roughly 6.9 months prior to onset.

The TCR beta CDR3 regions underwent amplification using RNA transcripts as the source. Initially, a first-round RT-PCR of the TCR CDR3 employed the HTBI primer set. TCRdb recomputed calls from the multiplex PCR reads with MiXCR, one row per CDR3 protein. The sample contains about 330,000 distinct CDR3 sequences, 12% to 15% of which appear only once. The germline V gene encodes CDR1 SNHLY and CDR2 FYNNEI. The CDR3 runs 16 residues. The junction had 7 bases not matched to a gene; V was cut back by 5 bases and J by 1 base. Ten or more counts support this clonotype. Its specificity is not known. The receptor's source is a middle-aged woman with Graves' ophthalmopathy. The chain recombines TRBV2 with TRBJ2-1, with 8 bases lining up with TRBD2. The sequencing input was blood. This chain's CDR3 is CASSRTGTSSYNEQFF. DNA of the CDR3: TGTGCCAGCAGTCGAACCGGGACTAGTTCCTACAATGAGCAGTTCTTC.